This section outlines one TCR beta chain sequence together with its context. The sample is drawn from a study of radiotherapy plus CTLA-4 blockade in lung cancer. Germline V gene lookup returns CDR1 SGHRS and CDR2 YFSETQ. Trimming took off 1 base at V and 0 bases at J, with 9 bases between the two ends. This CDR3 is 15 amino acids long. TCRdb keeps only in-frame clones here, not all; method: immunoSEQ multiplex PCR. The repertoire consists of 100,000 or so clones, with approximately 83% occurring once and the leading ten covering less than 15%. V and J are TRBV5-1 and TRBJ2-3; D is ambiguous. Sequencing used peripheral blood, obtained from a patient treated with radiotherapy plus ipilimumab. This TCR came from a human donor with non-small cell lung cancer that progressed on radiotherapy plus ipilimumab. CDR3 DNA sequence: TGCGCCAGCAGCTTGACTAACCCTAGCACAGATACGCAGTATTTT. Encoded protein: CASSLTNPSTDTQYF.